These 22 T cell receptor beta chains originate from one sample sequenced in a study of early T cells in non-severe SARS-CoV-2 infection. A single record per CDR3 protein comes from TCRdb applying MiXCR to the 5' RACE reads. The table records some 52,000 distinct CDR3 sequences, 8% of them present only once. Sequencing was carried out using whole blood. All receptors come from an adult who was a healthcare worker with PCR-confirmed SARS-CoV-2 infection or an uninfected control (not recorded which).

In this sample, this clonotype turned up many times. The genes are TRBV6-2 or TRBV6-3 and TRBJ1-5, with TRBD1 as a possible D gene (5 bases). Between the trimmed V and J ends, which lost 1 base and 7 bases, there was a span of 11 bases. CDR1 is MNHEY and CDR2 is SVGEGT in the germline V gene. The CDR3 has 14 amino acids. The CDR3 DNA is TGTGCCAGCAGTTACTTGGGAGACAGCCAGCCCCAGCATTTT. Translated, it gives CASSYLGDSQPQHF.

This clonotype was counted only a few times. This chain links TRBV28 with TRBJ1-4; unclear D gene. With 8 bases removed from V and 4 bases from J, the gap between germline ends came to 11 bases. This CDR3 has 13 amino acids. The germline V gene has CDR1 MDHEN and CDR2 SYDVKM. The CDR3 sequence: CASARVRNEKLFF. The CDR3 DNA is TGTGCCAGCGCCCGGGTCCGTAATGAAAAACTGTTTTTT.

This clonotype was detected many times. The genes are TRBV5-4 and TRBJ2-4, with D tentatively TRBD1 (5 bases). The germline V gene encodes CDR1 SGHNT and CDR2 YYREEE (reference sequence). This CDR3 is 15 amino acids long. V lost 2 bases and J lost 0, with 9 bases in between. The CDR3 region is CASSFGHLAKNIQYF. The DNA for the CDR3 is TGTGCCAGCAGCTTCGGACACCTAGCCAAAAACATTCAGTACTTC.

The J gene is TRBJ1-1, the V gene TRBV27; tentatively, D is TRBD1 (5 bases). The V and J ends lost 7 bases and 1 base respectively, with 10 bases between them. This CDR3 has 13 amino acids. The germline V gene has CDR1 MNHEY and CDR2 SMNVEV (reference sequence). CDR3 loop: CASNHGQNTEAFF. The CDR3 DNA reads as TGTGCCAGCAATCACGGACAGAACACTGAAGCTTTCTTT.

The table lists this clonotype with a few counts. This sequence joins TRBV6-2 or TRBV6-3 and TRBJ1-2; unclear D gene. The CDR3 sequence is 14 residues long. Germline loops: CDR1 MNHEY, CDR2 SVGEGT. The germline V and J ends were trimmed by 5 bases and 0 bases, with 10 bases remaining between them. CDR3 coding DNA: TGTGCCAGCAGTCATGACGGTTCTAACTATGGCTACACCTTC. The encoded protein is CASSHDGSNYGYTF.

The chain uses TRBV12-3 or TRBV12-4 and TRBJ2-5; TRBD1 matches 10 bases. The CDR3 loop spans 14 amino acids. V trimming: 6 bases; J trimming: 3 bases; junction bases outside the gene matches: 4. CDR3 sequence reads: CASSPGTGEETQYF. The CDR3 DNA is TGTGCCAGCAGCCCCGGGACAGGGGAAGAGACCCAGTACTTC.

In its sample, this clonotype was seen many times. The chain employs TRBV7-8 and TRBJ1-4; TRBD1 aligns across 8 bases. Germline trimming cut 2 bases from V and 7 bases from J; bases unmatched to any gene: 6. Germline loops: CDR1 SGHVS, CDR2 FQNEAQ. This CDR3 is 15 amino acids long. The CDR3, as DNA: TGTGCCAGCAGCTTACTCGGACAGGGCGGTGAAAAACTGTTTTTT. Translating gives CASSLLGQGGEKLFF.

This clonotype was seen repeatedly, ten times or more. This chain uses TRBV7-9 with TRBJ2-3; unclear D gene. Germline-derived CDR1 and CDR2 are SEHNR and FQNEAQ (reference sequence). Trimming took 3 bases from V and 3 from J, leaving 4 bases between them. CDR3 size: 12 residues. The CDR3 nucleotides are TGTGCCAGCAGCTTGGATACAGATACGCAGTATTTT. Amino acids: CASSLDTDTQYF.

This clonotype came up a few times. This CDR3 is CASRIDRVNQPQHF. CDR3 nucleotide sequence: TGTGCCAGCAGGATCGACAGGGTTAATCAGCCCCAGCATTTT. This chain joins TRBV12-3 or TRBV12-4 and TRBJ1-5; 7 bases line up with TRBD1. CDR3 size: 14 residues. The V and J ends lost 6 bases and 4 bases, in that order; junction bases with no gene match: 6.

This clonotype has a count of ten or more. J is TRBJ2-2 and V is TRBV4-1, with 7 positions matching TRBD1. The germline gives CDR1 MGHRA, CDR2 YSYEKL. The CDR3 spans 15 residues. V was clipped by 4 bases and J by 5 bases; unmatched bases: 7. CDR3 protein: CASSLDRAATGELFF. The CDR3 DNA reads as TGCGCCAGCAGCCTCGACAGGGCGGCGACCGGGGAGCTGTTTTTT.

This clonotype occurred many times. The V and J genes are TRBV10-3 and TRBJ2-7, with D unresolved. V gave up 3 bases and J gave up 4 bases, with 7 bases separating them. The CDR3 has 12 residues. Germline V gives CDR1 ENHRY, CDR2 SYGVKD. The CDR3 loop is CAISDRQYEQYF. In DNA, the CDR3 is TGTGCCATCAGTGACAGGCAATACGAGCAGTACTTC.

The V gene is TRBV7-9, the J gene TRBJ2-1; 7 bases are shared with TRBD1. The CDR3 extends over 14 amino acids. Germline values: CDR1 SEHNR, CDR2 FQNEAQ (reference sequence). Trimming at V came to 2 bases and at J to 9 bases, leaving 7 bases not matched to a gene. The CDR3 bases are TGTGCCAGCAGCTTACTACGACAGGGCGGTGAGCAGTTCTTC. It translates to CASSLLRQGGEQFF.

This clonotype was recorded a few times. CDR3 coding DNA: TGTGCCAGTAGTGCGGCAGCAGCCGCCTACGAGCAGTACTTC. This translates into CASSAAAAAYEQYF. The chain uses TRBV19 and TRBJ2-7; the D is unclear. Trimming removed 5 bases from V and 2 bases from J, with 13 bases in between. There are 14 residues in the CDR3. Germline V gives CDR1 LNHDA, CDR2 SQIVND (reference sequence).

This clonotype was seen more than once but under ten times. V and J are TRBV20-1 and TRBJ2-5, with a possible D match to TRBD1 (6 bases). CDR1 DFQATT and CDR2 SNEGSKA come from the germline V gene (reference sequence). Trimming left V 3 bases short and J 0 bases short, with 11 bases between. This CDR3 spans 14 amino acids. CDR3 in amino acids: CSARDSFYQETQYF. The CDR3 DNA reads as TGCAGTGCTAGGGACAGCTTCTACCAAGAGACCCAGTACTTC.

This rearrangement joins TRBV20-1 to TRBJ1-2; 7 bases map to TRBD1. Unmatched junction bases numbered 8, after V lost 6 bases and J lost 4 bases. The V gene's germline CDR1 is DFQATT and CDR2 SNEGSKA (reference sequence). The CDR3 spans 13 residues. The DNA for the CDR3 is TGCAGTGCACCCGGACAGGAACTCTATGGCTACACCTTC. Translation: CSAPGQELYGYTF.

The chain couples TRBV20-1 to TRBJ1-1; no definite D call. Trimming stripped 2 bases from V and 1 base from J, with 8 bases between. Germline CDR1 DFQATT, CDR2 SNEGSKA (reference sequence). The CDR3 spans 13 residues. The CDR3 sequence is CSARPWGNTEAFF. CDR3 bases: TGCAGTGCTAGACCCTGGGGGAACACTGAAGCTTTCTTT.

The rearrangement joins TRBV12-3 or TRBV12-4 to TRBJ1-1; unclear D gene. Trimming cost V 7 bases and J 4 bases, with 10 bases left between them. The CDR3 spans 12 residues. The CDR3 is CASTSGSTEAFF. In DNA, the CDR3 is TGTGCCAGCACCTCGGGGAGCACTGAAGCTTTCTTT.

At least ten counts were recorded for this clonotype. CDR3 protein: CASSTRDFSGELFF. The CDR3 coding sequence is TGTGCCAGCAGCACGCGGGACTTCTCCGGGGAGCTGTTTTTT. The rearrangement links TRBV11-3 to TRBJ2-2; maybe TRBD2 (6 bases). This CDR3 contains 14 residues. V gave up 5 bases and J gave up 6 bases, with 13 bases separating them. Germline CDR1 reads SGHNT; CDR2 reads YENEEA. Variable domain in full (rest from reference TRBV11-3 and TRBJ2-2): EAGVVQSPRYKIIEKKQPVAFWCNPISGHNTLYWYLQNLGQGPELLIRYENEEAVDDSQLPKDRFSAERLKGVDSTLKIQPAELGDSAVYLCASSTRDFSGELFFGEGSRLTVL.

V and J are TRBV5-1 and TRBJ1-6; 9 positions match TRBD1. This CDR3 has 14 amino acids. V shed 4 bases, J shed 7 bases, and the junction held 3 bases outside the gene matches. Germline V lookup: CDR1 SGHRS, CDR2 YFSETQ. This chain's CDR3 is CASSEGQGNSPLHF. CDR3 DNA: TGCGCCAGCAGCGAGGGACAGGGAAATTCACCCCTCCACTTT.

The table lists this clonotype with many counts. V gene TRBV27 combines with J gene TRBJ1-2, with 9 bases that match TRBD1. CDR1 MNHEY and CDR2 SMNVEV come from the germline V gene (reference sequence). The CDR3 loop spans 14 amino acids. Germline trimming cut 5 bases from V and 4 bases from J; bases unmatched to any gene: 5. The CDR3 DNA reads as TGTGCCAGCAGTCTACAGGGGGCCGGCTATGGCTACACCTTC. This gives the protein CASSLQGAGYGYTF.

This clonotype came up a few times. The J gene is TRBJ1-4, the V gene TRBV2; a possible D gene is TRBD1 (6 bases). In germline, CDR1 is SNHLY, CDR2 FYNNEI. This CDR3 has 15 residues. V was trimmed by 4 bases and J by 3 bases, leaving 12 bases between them. The CDR3 DNA sequence: TGTGCCAGCAGTGGGACAGTGGGTGCTAATGAAAAACTGTTTTTT. It translates to CASSGTVGANEKLFF.

In this sample, this clonotype turned up many times. V and J are TRBV7-3 and TRBJ1-1; possible D gene TRBD1, 5 bases. Trimming left V 4 bases short and J 5 bases short, with 17 bases between. Germline V gives CDR1 SGHTA, CDR2 FQGTGA. This CDR3 spans 15 amino acids. CDR3: CASSSRGGPMTEAFF. The CDR3 nucleotides are TGTGCCAGCAGCTCTAGGGGAGGGCCGATGACTGAAGCTTTCTTT.